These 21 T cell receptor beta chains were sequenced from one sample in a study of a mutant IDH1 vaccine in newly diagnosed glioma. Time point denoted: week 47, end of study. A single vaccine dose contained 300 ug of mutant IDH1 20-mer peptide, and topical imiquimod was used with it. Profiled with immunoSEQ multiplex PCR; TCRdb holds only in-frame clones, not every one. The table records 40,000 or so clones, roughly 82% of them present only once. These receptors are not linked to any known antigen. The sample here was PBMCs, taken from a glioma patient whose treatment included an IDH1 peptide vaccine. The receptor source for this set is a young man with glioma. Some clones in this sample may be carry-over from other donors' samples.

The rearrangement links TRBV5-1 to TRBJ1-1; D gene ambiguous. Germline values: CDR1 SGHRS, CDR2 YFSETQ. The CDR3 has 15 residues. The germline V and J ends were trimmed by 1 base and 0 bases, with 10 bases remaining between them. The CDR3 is CASSLSLLMNTEAFF. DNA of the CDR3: TGCGCCAGCAGCTTGAGTCTATTAATGAACACTGAAGCTTTCTTT.

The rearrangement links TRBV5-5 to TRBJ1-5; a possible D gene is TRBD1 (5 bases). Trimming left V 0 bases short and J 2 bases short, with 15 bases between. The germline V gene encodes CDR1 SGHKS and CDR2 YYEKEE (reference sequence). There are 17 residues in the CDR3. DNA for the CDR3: TGTGCCAGCAGCTTGGGTTGGGTGGGGCGAGGCAATCAGCCCCAGCATTTT. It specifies CASSLGWVGRGNQPQHF.

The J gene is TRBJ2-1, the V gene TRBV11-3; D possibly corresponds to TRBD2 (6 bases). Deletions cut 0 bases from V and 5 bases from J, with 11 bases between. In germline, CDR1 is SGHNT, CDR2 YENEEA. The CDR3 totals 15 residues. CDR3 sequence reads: CASSLDGGFNNEQFF. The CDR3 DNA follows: TGTGCCAGCAGCTTAGACGGGGGATTTAACAATGAGCAGTTCTTC. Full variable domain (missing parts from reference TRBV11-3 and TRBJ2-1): EAGVVQSPRYKIIEKKQPVAFWCNPISGHNTLYWYLQNLGQGPELLIRYENEEAVDDSQLPKDRFSAERLKGVDSTLKIQPAELGDSAVYLCASSLDGGFNNEQFFGPGTRLTVL.

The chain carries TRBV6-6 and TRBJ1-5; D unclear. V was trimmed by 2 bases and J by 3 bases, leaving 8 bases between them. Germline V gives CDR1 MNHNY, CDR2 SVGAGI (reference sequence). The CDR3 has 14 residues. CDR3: CASSYGEINQPQHF. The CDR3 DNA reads TGTGCCAGCAGTTACGGGGAAATCAATCAGCCCCAGCATTTT.

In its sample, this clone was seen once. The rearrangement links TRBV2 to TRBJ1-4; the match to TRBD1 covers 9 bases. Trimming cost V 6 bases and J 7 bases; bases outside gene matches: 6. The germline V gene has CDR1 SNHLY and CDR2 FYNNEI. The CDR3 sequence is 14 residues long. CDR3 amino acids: CASRDRGGSEKLFF. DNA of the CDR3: TGTGCCAGCAGGGACAGGGGAGGGAGTGAAAAACTGTTTTTT.

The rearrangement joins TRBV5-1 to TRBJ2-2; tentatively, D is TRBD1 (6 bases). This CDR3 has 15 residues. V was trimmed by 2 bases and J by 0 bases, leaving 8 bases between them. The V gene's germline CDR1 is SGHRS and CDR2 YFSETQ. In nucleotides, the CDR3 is TGCGCCAGCAGCTTCGGGGACACGAACACCGGGGAGCTGTTTTTT. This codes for CASSFGDTNTGELFF. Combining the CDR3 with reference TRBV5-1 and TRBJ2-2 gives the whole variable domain KAGVTQTPRYLIKTRGQQVTLSCSPISGHRSVSWYQQTPGQGLQFLFEYFSETQRNKGNFPGRFSGRQFSNSRSEMNVSTLELGDSALYLCASSFGDTNTGELFFGEGSRLTVL.

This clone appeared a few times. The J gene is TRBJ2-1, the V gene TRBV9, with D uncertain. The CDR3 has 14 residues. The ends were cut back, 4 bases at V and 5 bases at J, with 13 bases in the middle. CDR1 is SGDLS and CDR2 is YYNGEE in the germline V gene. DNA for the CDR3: TGTGCCAGCAGCAGCCGGAGTCCCCACAATGAGCAGTTCTTC. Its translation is CASSSRSPHNEQFF.

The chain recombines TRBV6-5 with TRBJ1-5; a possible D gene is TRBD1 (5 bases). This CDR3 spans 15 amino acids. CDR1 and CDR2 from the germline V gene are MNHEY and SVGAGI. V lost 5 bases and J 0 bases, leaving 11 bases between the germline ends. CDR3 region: CASSRTGGSNQPQHF. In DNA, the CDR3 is TGTGCCAGCAGTAGAACAGGAGGTAGCAATCAGCCCCAGCATTTT.

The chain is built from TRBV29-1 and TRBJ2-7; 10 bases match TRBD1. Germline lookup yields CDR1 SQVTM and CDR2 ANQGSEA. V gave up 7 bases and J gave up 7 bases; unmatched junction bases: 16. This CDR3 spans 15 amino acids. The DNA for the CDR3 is TGCAGCGGCCTCTCCTGGGACAGGGGAGCTAAAGAGCAGTACTTC. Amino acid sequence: CSGLSWDRGAKEQYF.

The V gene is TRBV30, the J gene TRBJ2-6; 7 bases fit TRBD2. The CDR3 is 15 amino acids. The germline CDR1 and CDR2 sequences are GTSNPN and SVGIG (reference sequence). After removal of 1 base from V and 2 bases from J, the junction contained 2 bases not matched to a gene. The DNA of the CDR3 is TGTGCCTGGAGTGATCGGGGGGCTGGGGCCAACGTCCTGACTTTC. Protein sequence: CAWSDRGAGANVLTF.

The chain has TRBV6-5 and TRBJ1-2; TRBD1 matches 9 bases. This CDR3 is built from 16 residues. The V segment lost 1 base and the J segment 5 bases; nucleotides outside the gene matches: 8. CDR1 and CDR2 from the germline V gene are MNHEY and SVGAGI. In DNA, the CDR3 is TGTGCCAGCAGTTACTTGACAGGGGGAGAAGCGTATGGCTACACCTTC. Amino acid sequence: CASSYLTGGEAYGYTF.

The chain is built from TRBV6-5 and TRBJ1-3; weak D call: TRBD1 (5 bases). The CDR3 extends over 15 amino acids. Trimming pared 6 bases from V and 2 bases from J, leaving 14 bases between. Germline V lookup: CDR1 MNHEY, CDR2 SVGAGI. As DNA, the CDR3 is TGTGCCAGCAGCTTCACAACAGGACCTGGAAACACCATATATTTT. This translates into CASSFTTGPGNTIYF.

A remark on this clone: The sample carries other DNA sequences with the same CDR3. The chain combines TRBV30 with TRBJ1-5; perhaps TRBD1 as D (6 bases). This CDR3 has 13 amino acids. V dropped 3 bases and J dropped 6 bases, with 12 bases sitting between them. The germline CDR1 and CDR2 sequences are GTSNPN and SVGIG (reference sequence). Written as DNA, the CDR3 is TGTGCCTGGAGCGGGGGGCCCCGTCAGCCCCAGCATTTT. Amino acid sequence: CAWSGGPRQPQHF.

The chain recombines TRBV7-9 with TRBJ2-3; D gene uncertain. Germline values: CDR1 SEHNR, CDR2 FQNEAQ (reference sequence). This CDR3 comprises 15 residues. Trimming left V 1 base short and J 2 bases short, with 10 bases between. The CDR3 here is CASSLGLGSTDTQYF. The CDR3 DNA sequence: TGTGCCAGCAGCTTAGGTCTGGGATCCACAGATACGCAGTATTTT.

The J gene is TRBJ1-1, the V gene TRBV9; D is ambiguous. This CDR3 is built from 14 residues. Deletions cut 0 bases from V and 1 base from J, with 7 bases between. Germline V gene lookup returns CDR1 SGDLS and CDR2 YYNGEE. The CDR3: CASSVVSGNTEAFF. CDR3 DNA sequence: TGTGCCAGCAGCGTAGTGTCGGGGAACACTGAAGCTTTCTTT.

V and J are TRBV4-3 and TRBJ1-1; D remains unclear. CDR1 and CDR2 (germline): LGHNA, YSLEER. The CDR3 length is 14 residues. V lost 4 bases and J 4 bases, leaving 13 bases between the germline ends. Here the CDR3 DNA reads TGCGCCAGCAGCCTGTGGACGGAGGGCACTGAAGCTTTCTTT. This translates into CASSLWTEGTEAFF.

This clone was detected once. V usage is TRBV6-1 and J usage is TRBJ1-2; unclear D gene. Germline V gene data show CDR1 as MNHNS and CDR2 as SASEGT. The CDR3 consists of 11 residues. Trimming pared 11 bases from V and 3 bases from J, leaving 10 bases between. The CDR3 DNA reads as TGTGCCGGAGACTCAGACTATGGCTACACCTTC. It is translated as CAGDSDYGYTF.

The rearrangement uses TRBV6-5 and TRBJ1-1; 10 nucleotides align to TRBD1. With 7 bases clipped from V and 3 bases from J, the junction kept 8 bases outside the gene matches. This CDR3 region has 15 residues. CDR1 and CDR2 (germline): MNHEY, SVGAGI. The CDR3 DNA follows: TGTGCCAGCACCGTAACCGGGACAGGGGACACTGAAGCTTTCTTT. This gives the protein CASTVTGTGDTEAFF.

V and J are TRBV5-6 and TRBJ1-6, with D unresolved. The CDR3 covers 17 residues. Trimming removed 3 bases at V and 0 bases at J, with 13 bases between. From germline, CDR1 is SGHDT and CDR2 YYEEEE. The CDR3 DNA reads TGTGCCAGCAGCTCCGGGAGGGCAGGCTCCTATAATTCACCCCTCCACTTT. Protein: CASSSGRAGSYNSPLHF.

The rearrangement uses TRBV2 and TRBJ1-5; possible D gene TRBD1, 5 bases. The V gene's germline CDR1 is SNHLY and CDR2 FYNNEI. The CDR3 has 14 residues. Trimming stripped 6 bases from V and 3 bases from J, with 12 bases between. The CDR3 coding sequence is TGTGCCAGCAGGGGGGACGGATACAATCAGCCCCAGCATTTT. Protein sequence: CASRGDGYNQPQHF.

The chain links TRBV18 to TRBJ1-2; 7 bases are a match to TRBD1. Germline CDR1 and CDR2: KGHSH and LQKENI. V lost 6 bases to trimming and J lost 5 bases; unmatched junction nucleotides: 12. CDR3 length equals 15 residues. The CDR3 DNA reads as TGTGCCAGCTCGCCGGGACAGCCTGAACTTTATGGCTACACCTTC. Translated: CASSPGQPELYGYTF.